The TCR beta chain under discussion was sequenced for a study of T cells after yellow fever vaccination. TCRdb re-called the 5' RACE reads with MiXCR, one entry per CDR3 protein. The sample shows about 74,000 distinct CDR3 sequences, approximately 7.7% of them seen only once. This clonotype was seen repeatedly, ten times or more. The CDR3 runs to 16 residues. The trim removed 0 bases at V and 4 bases at J, leaving 8 bases unmatched. The germline V gene has CDR1 SGHTS and CDR2 YDEGEE. Sequenced here: CD8+ T cells sorted from PBMCs, sampled 4 to 6 days after the first yellow fever vaccination. This clonotype was obtained from a man aged 18 to 30 who received the YFV17D yellow fever vaccine. V usage is TRBV5-8 and J usage is TRBJ2-5, with 8 bases lining up with TRBD1. CDR3 nucleotides: TGTGCCAGCAGCTTGGGACAGGGGATCGACGGAGAGACCCAGTACTTC. Its translation is CASSLGQGIDGETQYF.